The next 30 T cell receptor beta chains were all read from a single sample in a study of blood T cell repertoires in COVID-19. Generated by immunoSEQ multiplex PCR, the TCRdb table keeps only in-frame clones and is missing some. The table records about 200,000 clones, roughly nine tenths of them present only once. Material: peripheral blood. All receptors derive from a woman aged 70-85 years with acute or convalescent COVID-19.

The V and J genes are TRBV5-1 and TRBJ2-7, with D tentatively TRBD1 (6 bases). The V and J ends lost 0 bases and 0 bases respectively, with 13 bases between them. The CDR3 has 16 residues. Germline assignment: CDR1 SGHRS and CDR2 YFSETQ. CDR3 protein: CASSLVGTTVSYEQYF. The CDR3, as DNA: TGCGCCAGCAGCTTGGTTGGGACAACCGTCTCCTACGAGCAGTACTTC.

The V call is TRBV5-5, the J call TRBJ1-4; D is unclear. Trimming pared 2 bases from V and 5 bases from J, leaving 4 bases between. The germline V gene encodes CDR1 SGHKS and CDR2 YYEKEE (reference sequence). CDR3 length equals 12 residues. CDR3 in DNA: TGTGCCAGCAGCTTTCGGAATGAAAAACTGTTTTTT. Encoded protein: CASSFRNEKLFF. Variable domain in full (rest from reference TRBV5-5 and TRBJ1-4): DAGVTQSPTHLIKTRGQQVTLRCSPISGHKSVSWYQQVLGQGPQFIFQYYEKEERGRGNFPDRFSARQFPNYSSELNVNALLLGDSALYLCASSFRNEKLFFGSGTQLSVL.

J is TRBJ2-5 and V is TRBV7-2; TRBD2 agrees at 9 bases. CDR1 is SGHTA, CDR2 FQGNSA, per germline. The CDR3 runs to 16 residues. Trimming cost V 3 bases and J 5 bases; bases outside gene matches: 10. CDR3 nucleotides: TGTGCCAGCAGCTTGACTAGCGGACGGAGGGGGGAGACCCAGTACTTC. Translation gives CASSLTSGRRGETQYF.

This clone has just one count. V usage is TRBV7-9 and J usage is TRBJ2-3; 7 bases fit TRBD2. The CDR3 loop spans 17 amino acids. The germline CDR1 and CDR2 sequences are SEHNR and FQNEAQ (reference sequence). V was pared by 5 bases and J by 3 bases, with 14 bases of the junction left unmatched. The CDR3 region is CASSPLRTVGGTDTQYF. In DNA form, the CDR3 reads TGTGCCAGCAGCCCCCTCCGGACTGTGGGGGGGACAGATACGCAGTATTTT. The whole variable domain, filled in from reference TRBV7-9 and TRBJ2-3, reads DTGVSQNPRHKITKRGQNVTFRCDPISEHNRLYWYRQTLGQGPEFLTYFQNEAQLEKSRLLSDRFSAERPKGSFSTLEIQRTEQGDSAMYLCASSPLRTVGGTDTQYFGPGTRLTVL.

The J gene is TRBJ1-6, the V gene TRBV6-5; TRBD1 agrees at 9 bases. This CDR3 comprises 14 residues. V was pared by 6 bases and J by 10 bases, with 7 bases of the junction left unmatched. Germline V CDR1 and CDR2: MNHEY, SVGAGI. CDR3 in amino acids: CASRGQGIQSPLHF. For the CDR3, the DNA is TGTGCCAGCAGGGGACAGGGCATTCAGTCACCCCTCCACTTT.

The chain joins TRBV11-2 to TRBJ1-3, with no clear D. The CDR3 contains 13 residues. Trimming removed 0 bases at V and 8 bases at J, with 8 bases between. In germline, CDR1 is SGHAT, CDR2 FQNNGV. CDR3 region: CASSLDGVYTIYF. CDR3 nucleotide sequence: TGTGCCAGCAGCTTAGACGGTGTGTACACCATATATTTT.

This chain joins TRBV5-1 and TRBJ1-1; perhaps TRBD1 as D (5 bases). The V gene lost 0 bases and the J gene lost 0 bases, with 6 bases spanning the gap. The CDR3 has 14 amino acids. From germline, CDR1 is SGHRS and CDR2 YFSETQ. In nucleotides, the CDR3 is TGCGCCAGCAGCTTGGACAGGATGAACACTGAAGCTTTCTTT. Protein: CASSLDRMNTEAFF.

The chain employs TRBV20-1 and TRBJ2-7; TRBD2 matches 11 bases. The length of the CDR3 is 15 residues. The V gene's germline CDR1 is DFQATT and CDR2 SNEGSKA (reference sequence). The V segment lost 3 bases and the J segment 5 bases; nucleotides outside the gene matches: 9. CDR3 amino acids: CSASSGRDPTHEQYF. The CDR3 DNA sequence: TGCAGTGCTAGTAGCGGGAGGGACCCAACTCACGAGCAGTACTTC.

The table lists this clone with a few counts. The chain couples TRBV11-3 to TRBJ2-5, with 7 nucleotides matching TRBD1. The CDR3 loop spans 12 amino acids. V lost 8 bases and J lost 3; bases outside the gene matches: 3. Germline CDR1 and CDR2: SGHNT and YENEEA. The CDR3 coding sequence is TGTGCCAGCGCCGGGACAGAAGAGACCCAGTACTTC. Its translation is CASAGTEETQYF.

The gene calls are TRBV28 and TRBJ1-1; 7 nucleotides agree with TRBD1. V was pared by 6 bases and J by 7 bases, with 5 bases of the junction left unmatched. From germline, CDR1 is MDHEN and CDR2 SYDVKM. The CDR3 contains 12 residues. The CDR3 sequence is CASRGGGLEAFF. The CDR3 DNA follows: TGTGCCAGCAGAGGAGGGGGCCTTGAAGCTTTCTTT.

This chain joins TRBV7-6 and TRBJ1-2; TRBD1 agrees at 11 bases. Germline CDR1 reads SGHVS; CDR2 reads FNYEAQ. The CDR3 is made up of 15 amino acids. J was trimmed by 7 bases and V by 3 bases; bases with no gene match: 7. The CDR3 here is CASSFSGQGARGYTF. The CDR3 DNA is TGTGCCAGCAGCTTTAGCGGACAGGGGGCGCGTGGCTACACCTTC. Full variable domain (missing parts from reference TRBV7-6 and TRBJ1-2): GAGVSQSPRYKVTKRGQDVALRCDPISGHVSLYWYRQALGQGPEFLTYFNYEAQQDKSGLPNDRFSAERPEGSISTLTIQRTEQRDSAMYRCASSFSGQGARGYTFGSGTRLTVV.

The V call is TRBV7-9, the J call TRBJ2-4; 8 bases agree with TRBD1. The ends lost 6 bases at V and 2 bases at J; junction bases unmatched: 9. The CDR3 has 16 residues. Per germline, CDR1 SEHNR and CDR2 FQNEAQ (reference sequence). CDR3 residues: CASSSDRVVSKNIQYF. In DNA, the CDR3 is TGTGCCAGCAGTTCGGACAGGGTTGTATCCAAAAACATTCAGTACTTC.

The V gene is TRBV5-5, the J gene TRBJ1-1, with TRBD1 identical over 12 bases. Looked up from germline, CDR1 is SGHKS and CDR2 is YYEKEE (reference sequence). The junction had 10 bases not matched to a gene; V was cut back by 4 bases and J by 9 bases. The CDR3 loop spans 15 amino acids. As DNA, the CDR3 is TGTGCCAGCAGCGTCACCGGGACAGGGGGCGCGCAAGCTTTCTTT. As protein: CASSVTGTGGAQAFF.

With regard to this clone: Here the CDR3 omits its conserved ending phenylalanine or tryptophan, so a read error is the likely source. The DNA is omitted, as the CDR3 cannot be located on it reliably, and the CDR3 follows TCRdb's listing. This rearrangement joins TRBV2 to TRBJ2-3; TRBD2, the table's D call, was not compared with the DNA. The CDR3 length is 14 residues, termini included. Germline assignment: CDR1 SNHLY and CDR2 FYNNEI. The CDR3 protein is CASSGGTSTFPPVI.

As regards this clone: Other DNA sequences in the same sample also yield this CDR3. The rearrangement links TRBV4-1 to TRBJ2-7, with 9 bases fitting TRBD1. This CDR3 comprises 16 residues. The V and J ends lost 6 bases and 1 base, in that order; junction bases with no gene match: 10. CDR1 and CDR2 (germline): MGHRA, YSYEKL. CDR3 sequence (DNA): TGCGCCAGCAGTCAAACACCGGGACAGGGTTCCTACGAGCAGTACTTC. It yields the protein CASSQTPGQGSYEQYF.

The rearrangement joins TRBV29-1 to TRBJ2-7; 7 bases agree with TRBD1. CDR3 size: 13 residues. V dropped 4 bases and J dropped 1; count of bases not matched to a gene: 4. CDR1 SQVTM and CDR2 ANQGSEA come from the germline V gene. CDR3 coding DNA: TGCAGCGTTGGAAGGGACAGATCCTACGAGCAGTACTTC. This encodes CSVGRDRSYEQYF.

The chain links TRBV9 to TRBJ2-3; D remains ambiguous. Germline loops: CDR1 SGDLS, CDR2 YYNGEE. CDR3 size: 15 residues. Trimming cost V 2 bases and J 0 bases, with 10 bases left between them. CDR3 residues: CASSVESASTDTQYF. CDR3 coding DNA: TGTGCCAGCAGCGTGGAAAGCGCCAGCACAGATACGCAGTATTTT.

The chain recombines TRBV18 with TRBJ2-5; 9 positions match TRBD2. The CDR3 is made up of 16 amino acids. The germline CDR1 and CDR2 sequences are KGHSH and LQKENI. J gave up 3 bases and V 3 bases, and 8 bases lay outside the gene matches. The CDR3 reads CASSPRGVAGEETQYF. CDR3 sequence (DNA): TGTGCCAGCTCACCGCGTGGGGTAGCGGGAGAAGAGACCCAGTACTTC.

For the CDR3, the DNA is TGTGCCAGCAGCTCCAGGGGGGTGAAGAACACTGAAGCTTTCTTT. The encoded protein is CASSSRGVKNTEAFF. This chain uses TRBV7-9 with TRBJ1-1; 7 bases agree with TRBD1. Germline lookup yields CDR1 SEHNR and CDR2 FQNEAQ (reference sequence). The J segment lost 1 base and the V segment lost 4 bases, leaving 6 bases of the junction unmatched. The CDR3 has 15 residues.

This chain uses TRBV7-2 with TRBJ1-5, with 10 bases lining up with TRBD1. CDR1 is SGHTA, CDR2 FQGNSA, per germline. The CDR3 covers 14 residues. Unmatched junction bases numbered 3, after V lost 4 bases and J lost 6 bases. CDR3 in DNA: TGTGCCAGCAGCTCGACAGGGGGCGGTCAGCCCCAGCATTTT. As protein: CASSSTGGGQPQHF.

This rearrangement joins TRBV11-3 to TRBJ2-4, with 7 nucleotides matching TRBD2. The CDR3 consists of 14 residues. V was clipped by 4 bases and J by 5 bases; unmatched bases: 5. Germline V gene sequence: CDR1 SGHNT, CDR2 YENEEA. The CDR3 bases are TGTGCCAGCAGCTCTGGGGGAGGGGAAAACATTCAGTACTTC. Its protein is CASSSGGGENIQYF.

The gene calls are TRBV19 and TRBJ2-7; a weak D match, TRBD1 (6 bases). The V gene's germline CDR1 is LNHDA and CDR2 SQIVND (reference sequence). This CDR3 is 12 amino acids long. V shed 5 bases and J shed 4 bases, with 9 bases lying between them. The DNA for the CDR3 is TGTGCCAGTAGTCGCGACAGGTACGAGCAGTACTTC. Amino acids: CASSRDRYEQYF.

This chain connects TRBV5-1 to TRBJ2-1; 13 bases map to TRBD2. CDR3 length: 14 amino acids. J lost 5 bases, V lost 4 bases, and 0 bases had no gene match. Germline V lookup: CDR1 SGHRS, CDR2 YFSETQ. This chain's CDR3 is CASSGTSGDNEQFF. CDR3 coding DNA: TGCGCCAGCAGCGGGACTAGCGGGGACAATGAGCAGTTCTTC.

Here the CDR3 DNA reads TGTGCCAGCAGTTACTCGTTGGAGCTGCCCCAGCATTTT. Translated: CASSYSLELPQHF. The genes are TRBV6-2 or TRBV6-3 and TRBJ1-5, with D hard to call. The CDR3 covers 13 residues. The V gene's germline CDR1 is MNHEY and CDR2 SVGEGT. Trimming pared 0 bases from V and 9 bases from J, leaving 9 bases between.

The chain recombines TRBV7-2 with TRBJ2-3; 9 bases map to TRBD2. The CDR3 has 17 amino acids. V lost 8 bases to trimming and J lost 1 base; unmatched junction nucleotides: 13. CDR1 and CDR2 (germline): SGHTA, FQGNSA. CDR3 protein: CASGIAGEGIGTDTQYF. The CDR3 DNA is TGTGCCAGCGGAATAGCGGGGGAAGGTATCGGCACAGATACGCAGTATTTT.

To note about this clone: Other nucleotide sequences in the sample specify the same CDR3. The chain couples TRBV7-2 to TRBJ2-1, with 9 bases aligning to TRBD2. Germline assignment: CDR1 SGHTA and CDR2 FQGNSA. The CDR3 is made up of 15 amino acids. V lost 2 bases, J lost 7 bases, and 6 bases stayed unmatched. Here the CDR3 reads CASSLQAGGYNEQFF. CDR3 coding DNA: TGTGCCAGCAGCTTACAAGCGGGAGGTTATAATGAGCAGTTCTTC.

The CDR3 bases are TGTGCCAGCAGTCGTAAGGACAGGGGAGGGACCTATAATTCACCCCTCCACTTT. The encoded protein is CASSRKDRGGTYNSPLHF. The chain links TRBV27 to TRBJ1-6, with 9 bases matching TRBD1. Looked up from germline, CDR1 is MNHEY and CDR2 is SMNVEV (reference sequence). There are 18 residues in the CDR3. Unmatched junction bases numbered 10, after V lost 5 bases and J lost 2 bases.

The gene calls are TRBV11-2 and TRBJ2-1, with 7 bases identical to TRBD2. CDR1 and CDR2 (germline): SGHAT, FQNNGV. After removal of 4 bases from V and 1 base from J, the junction contained 4 bases not matched to a gene. The CDR3 has 15 residues. CDR3 amino acids: CASSSRLASYNEQFF. CDR3 bases: TGTGCCAGCAGCTCCCGACTAGCTTCCTACAATGAGCAGTTCTTC.

This sequence joins TRBV11-1 and TRBJ2-1, with D uncertain. V lost 4 bases and J 5 bases, leaving 9 bases between the germline ends. The CDR3 has 13 residues. Germline assignment: CDR1 SGHAT and CDR2 FQDESV (reference sequence). The CDR3 DNA is TGTGCCAGCAGCTCCGTCCTTAACAATGAGCAGTTCTTC. Encoded protein: CASSSVLNNEQFF.

V is TRBV19 and J is TRBJ1-4, with D uncertain. The V gene lost 9 bases and the J gene lost 1 base, with 9 bases spanning the gap. CDR1 and CDR2 from the germline V gene are LNHDA and SQIVND (reference sequence). The CDR3 extends over 13 amino acids. The CDR3 DNA follows: TGTGCCAGCTCGACTGTAACTAATGAAAAACTGTTTTTT. Translation: CASSTVTNEKLFF.